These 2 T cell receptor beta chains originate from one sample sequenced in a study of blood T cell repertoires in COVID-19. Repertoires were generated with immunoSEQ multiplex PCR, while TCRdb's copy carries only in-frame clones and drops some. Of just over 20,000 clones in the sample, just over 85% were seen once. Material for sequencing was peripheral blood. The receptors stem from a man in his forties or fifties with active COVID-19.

CDR3 sequence: CASSLGQGLYGYTF. In nucleotides, the CDR3 is TGTGCCAGCAGCCTAGGACAGGGCCTCTATGGCTACACCTTC. The chain combines TRBV6-5 with TRBJ1-2, with 8 bases identical to TRBD1. The CDR3 contains 14 residues. Trimming removed 6 bases from V and 4 bases from J; junction bases left unmatched: 7. Germline V gene data show CDR1 as MNHEY and CDR2 as SVGAGI.

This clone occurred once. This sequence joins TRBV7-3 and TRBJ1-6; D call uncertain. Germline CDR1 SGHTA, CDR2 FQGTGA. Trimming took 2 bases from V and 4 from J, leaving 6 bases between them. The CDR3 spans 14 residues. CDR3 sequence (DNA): TGTGCCAGCAGCTTAGGCGGGTATAATTCACCCCTCCACTTT. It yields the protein CASSLGGYNSPLHF.